These 30 T cell receptor beta chains originate from one sample sequenced in a study of OX40 agonist ivuxolimab in advanced cancers. The library was produced with the immunoSEQ multiplex PCR assay. TCRdb took over this immuneACCESS table, retaining in-frame rearrangements with V and J assigned. Such tables are incomplete; in checked studies, under half of the missing clones stem from an unresolved V gene, and the remainder is unexplained. The table for this sample lists under 90,000 clones; 75% to 90% of them were counted only once. 2.2% of the sample goes to the ten largest clones. The sample was CD4+ or CD8+ T cells sorted from blood, taken in a trial of the OX40 agonist ivuxolimab. The origin of the receptors is an adult with an advanced solid tumor such as melanoma, head and neck, liver or kidney cancer.

This CDR3 reads CASSLTGADTEAFF. The CDR3 coding sequence is TGTGCCAGCAGCTTAACAGGGGCGGACACTGAAGCTTTCTTT. The chain employs TRBV7-3 and TRBJ1-1; weak D call: TRBD1 (5 bases). The V gene lost 0 bases and the J gene lost 3 bases, with 8 bases spanning the gap. The CDR3 is made up of 14 amino acids. CDR1 and CDR2 (germline): SGHTA, FQGTGA.

The chain carries TRBV6-5 and TRBJ1-1; weak D call: TRBD1 (5 bases). The V end was cut by 2 bases, the J end by 5 bases, with 15 bases between. CDR1 and CDR2 from the germline V gene are MNHEY and SVGAGI. The CDR3 is 15 residues long. The CDR3, as DNA: TGTGCCAGCAGTTACGGGGCGGGGTCTGGGACTGAAGCTTTCTTT. Protein product: CASSYGAGSGTEAFF.

This clone was seen only once. The chain links TRBV27 to TRBJ2-2, with D perhaps matching TRBD1 or TRBD2 (5 bases each). Trimming shortened V by 1 base and J by 4 bases, and 13 bases separated the two germline ends. This CDR3 region has 16 residues. The germline V gene encodes CDR1 MNHEY and CDR2 SMNVEV (reference sequence). This CDR3 reads CASSLLRQRSTGELFF. Written as DNA, the CDR3 is TGTGCCAGCAGTTTATTACGACAGCGGTCCACCGGGGAGCTGTTTTTT.

The chain has TRBV6-6 and TRBJ1-1; D unclear. The CDR3 totals 13 residues. Between the trimmed V and J ends, which lost 10 bases and 4 bases, there was a span of 16 bases. Germline V gene data show CDR1 as MNHNY and CDR2 as SVGAGI (reference sequence). CDR3 sequence: CATENPAGTEAFF. The CDR3 DNA reads TGTGCCACAGAGAACCCGGCGGGCACTGAAGCTTTCTTT.

The chain recombines TRBV6-4 with TRBJ2-4; 9 bases align to TRBD2. Germline values: CDR1 MRHNA, CDR2 SNTAGT. The trim removed 7 bases at V and 8 bases at J, leaving 18 bases unmatched. This CDR3 is built from 17 residues. The CDR3 loop is CASNSAGTSSSRDIQYF. DNA of the CDR3: TGTGCCAGCAATTCCGCTGGGACTAGCTCCTCAAGGGACATTCAGTACTTC.

The V gene is TRBV28, the J gene TRBJ2-1; perhaps TRBD2 as D (6 bases). V gave up 5 bases and J gave up 9 bases, with 11 bases separating them. The CDR3 contains 12 residues. Germline V CDR1 and CDR2: MDHEN, SYDVKM. The CDR3: CASSAGRGEQFF. The DNA for the CDR3 is TGTGCCAGCAGTGCCGGGAGAGGTGAGCAGTTCTTC.

The CDR3, as DNA: TGTGCCAGCAGCGGATGGCGGCGGTCAGCCTCCTACAATGAGCAGTTCTTC. This sequence encodes CASSGWRRSASYNEQFF. The chain combines TRBV5-5 with TRBJ2-1; D unresolved. V shed 4 bases and J shed 0 bases, with 17 bases lying between them. There are 17 residues in the CDR3. CDR1 is SGHKS, CDR2 YYEKEE, per germline (reference sequence).

This clone was detected only once. The rearrangement uses TRBV4-3 and TRBJ2-2; D uncertain. The germline gives CDR1 LGHNA, CDR2 YSLEER. With 3 bases removed from V and 1 base from J, the gap between germline ends came to 15 bases. CDR3 length: 17 amino acids. This CDR3 is CASSHPRGQMNTGELFF. The CDR3 DNA reads TGCGCCAGCAGCCACCCTCGTGGGCAGATGAACACCGGGGAGCTGTTTTTT.

J is TRBJ2-2 and V is TRBV5-1; no reliable D call. Trimming pared 0 bases from V and 6 bases from J, leaving 15 bases between. The germline CDR1 and CDR2 sequences are SGHRS and YFSETQ. The CDR3 runs 16 residues. This CDR3 is CASSLAPLVFAGELFF. The CDR3 coding sequence is TGCGCCAGCAGCTTGGCCCCCCTTGTCTTCGCCGGGGAGCTGTTTTTT.

J is TRBJ1-2 and V is TRBV27, with 7 nucleotides matching TRBD1. This CDR3 is built from 15 residues. Trimming at V came to 3 bases and at J to 5 bases, leaving 9 bases not matched to a gene. Germline V gives CDR1 MNHEY, CDR2 SMNVEV (reference sequence). The CDR3 bases are TGTGCCAGCAGTTTGACAGGGAGAATGAATTATGGCTACACCTTC. It codes for CASSLTGRMNYGYTF.

In the case of this clone: The junction does not match germline at one end; this may be a read error. The V and J genes are TRBV28 and TRBJ1-5, with a tentative D call TRBD1 (6 bases). The germline CDR1 and CDR2 sequences are MDHEN and SYDVKM. This CDR3 spans 13 amino acids. Written as DNA, the CDR3 is TGTGCCAGCAGTTTAGGGGGGGCTAAGCCCCCGCATTTT. Its protein product is CASSLGGAKPPHF.

The chain employs TRBV11-2 and TRBJ2-1; either TRBD1 or TRBD2 may fit D (5 bases each). CDR1 SGHAT and CDR2 FQNNGV come from the germline V gene. This CDR3 comprises 14 residues. The V end lost 4 bases, the J end lost 9 bases, and 16 bases lay between the germline ends. The DNA for the CDR3 is TGTGCCAGCAGCTCCGAGGGGACGCTTGGTGAGCAGTTCTTC. This encodes CASSSEGTLGEQFF.

V and J are TRBV15 and TRBJ1-2; 7 nucleotides agree with TRBD1. The V segment lost 1 base and the J segment 2 bases; nucleotides outside the gene matches: 4. The CDR3 covers 15 residues. Germline V gene lookup returns CDR1 LNHNV and CDR2 YYDKDF (reference sequence). DNA of the CDR3: TGTGCCACCAGCAGAGGCGACAGGGAAAACTATGGCTACACCTTC. This sequence encodes CATSRGDRENYGYTF.

The V and J genes are TRBV5-6 and TRBJ2-5; 11 nucleotides align to TRBD2. This CDR3 comprises 15 residues. V trimming: 4 bases; J trimming: 5 bases; junction bases outside the gene matches: 7. Germline V gene lookup returns CDR1 SGHDT and CDR2 YYEEEE. Written as DNA, the CDR3 is TGTGCCAGCAGCCCGGGACTAGCGGCCATGGAGACCCAGTACTTC. Residues: CASSPGLAAMETQYF.

J is TRBJ2-7 and V is TRBV28; 9 nucleotides match TRBD2. The CDR3 runs 18 residues. CDR1 is MDHEN and CDR2 is SYDVKM in the germline V gene. With 4 bases clipped from V and 3 bases from J, the junction kept 16 bases outside the gene matches. This CDR3 is CASSSEGGGRAENYEQYF. The CDR3 DNA is TGTGCCAGCAGTTCTGAGGGGGGCGGGAGGGCCGAAAACTACGAGCAGTACTTC.

The chain uses TRBV21-1 and TRBJ2-7; the listed D gene, TRBD1, was not tested against the DNA. TRBV21-1 is noted as a pseudogene. This CDR3 contains 17 residues. The CDR3 DNA is TGTGCCAGCAGCCTCCGGAGGGGGACAGGGGAATCGAACGAGCAGTACTTC. Translated: CASSLRRGTGESNEQYF.

The chain employs TRBV25-1 and TRBJ1-2, with D hard to call. In germline, CDR1 is MGHDK, CDR2 SYGVNS. The V end lost 3 bases, the J end lost 9 bases, and 11 bases lay between the germline ends. This CDR3 spans 12 amino acids. The CDR3 loop reads CASSERAGRYTF. CDR3 nucleotide sequence: TGTGCCAGCAGTGAGAGGGCGGGCCGCTACACCTTC.

The genes are TRBV5-8 and TRBJ1-2; no definite D call. V lost 7 bases and J 4 bases, leaving 11 bases between the germline ends. Germline CDR1 and CDR2: SGHTS and YDEGEE. The CDR3 runs 12 residues. The CDR3 is CASRPSFYGYTF. The CDR3 coding sequence is TGTGCCAGCCGGCCATCATTCTATGGCTACACCTTC.

The chain couples TRBV18 to TRBJ2-7, with D perhaps TRBD2 (7 bases). The CDR3 is made up of 15 amino acids. Germline-derived CDR1 and CDR2 are KGHSH and LQKENI. The V gene lost 5 bases and the J gene lost 4 bases, with 18 bases spanning the gap. The CDR3 reads CASSYGNGGLYEQYF. The DNA of the CDR3 is TGTGCCAGCTCATACGGGAACGGGGGGCTTTACGAGCAGTACTTC.

The J gene is TRBJ2-7, the V gene TRBV12-1; TRBD2 reflects the table's D call only, with no check against the DNA. TRBV12-1 is annotated as a pseudogene. CDR3 size: 14 residues. The CDR3 coding sequence is TGTGCCAGTTCGCGTAGAACTACAACTTACGAGCAGTACTTC. This sequence encodes CASSRRTTTYEQYF.

The V call is TRBV6-1, the J call TRBJ2-7; 9 nucleotides agree with TRBD2. The germline gives CDR1 MNHNS, CDR2 SASEGT. J lost 6 bases, V lost 6 bases, and 0 bases had no gene match. The CDR3 runs 11 residues. CDR3: CASRLAGEQYF. The CDR3 nucleotides are TGTGCCAGCAGACTAGCGGGCGAGCAGTACTTC.

This rearrangement joins TRBV18 to TRBJ2-5, with D uncertain. CDR1 and CDR2 (germline): KGHSH, LQKENI. CDR3 length: 11 amino acids. V was clipped by 2 bases and J by 5 bases, with 3 bases between them. The CDR3 DNA follows: TGTGCCAGCTCACCAAGGGAGACCCAGTACTTC. It translates to CASSPRETQYF.

The chain carries TRBV4-2 and TRBJ2-5, with TRBD2 identical over 8 bases. The trim removed 0 bases at V and 4 bases at J, leaving 7 bases unmatched. The CDR3 sequence is 16 residues long. Germline V gene lookup returns CDR1 LGHNA and CDR2 YNFKEQ. For the CDR3, the DNA is TGTGCCAGCAGCCAAGACGGGACTAGAGGAAGAGAGACCCAGTACTTC. Translating gives CASSQDGTRGRETQYF.

This chain connects TRBV7-6 to TRBJ2-1; either TRBD1 or TRBD2 may fit D (5 bases each). V shed 8 bases and J shed 12 bases, with 14 bases lying between them. The CDR3 is made up of 11 amino acids. From germline, CDR1 is SGHVS and CDR2 FNYEAQ. CDR3 residues: CASGTPVGQFF. Here the CDR3 DNA reads TGTGCCAGCGGGACCCCGGTAGGGCAGTTCTTC.

The chain has TRBV28 and TRBJ1-1; no firm D call. Germline V gene lookup returns CDR1 MDHEN and CDR2 SYDVKM. The CDR3 loop spans 14 amino acids. Trimming pared 6 bases from V and 4 bases from J, leaving 15 bases between. The CDR3 region is CASRAVERVTEAFF. For the CDR3, the DNA is TGTGCCAGCAGGGCAGTGGAGCGGGTCACTGAAGCTTTCTTT.

This chain joins TRBV7-3 and TRBJ2-2; 7 bases are shared with TRBD2. Trimming cost V 7 bases and J 2 bases; bases outside gene matches: 10. In germline, CDR1 is SGHTA, CDR2 FQGTGA. This CDR3 contains 16 residues. The CDR3, as DNA: TGTGCCAGCACCGACCTCGGGGGGATTAACACCGGGGAGCTGTTTTTT. Translating it yields CASTDLGGINTGELFF.

This clone occurred once. The chain uses TRBV28 and TRBJ1-2; D call uncertain. This CDR3 has 13 amino acids. The germline V gene encodes CDR1 MDHEN and CDR2 SYDVKM. Deletions cut 3 bases from V and 8 bases from J, with 13 bases between. CDR3 in DNA: TGTGCCAGCAGTTTGTCGGGATTTAAGGGCTACACCTTC. This gives the protein CASSLSGFKGYTF.

The V call is TRBV5-1, the J call TRBJ1-2; 10 bases line up with TRBD1. The CDR3 sequence is 17 residues long. Trimming at V came to 4 bases and at J to 8 bases, leaving 17 bases not matched to a gene. The germline gives CDR1 SGHRS, CDR2 YFSETQ. This CDR3 reads CASSPRGQGFPPEGYTF. CDR3 DNA: TGCGCCAGCAGCCCCCGGGGACAGGGGTTTCCCCCGGAGGGCTACACCTTC.

This sequence joins TRBV19 and TRBJ2-5, with TRBD1 matching 7 bases. The junction had 4 bases not matched to a gene; V was cut back by 6 bases and J by 3 bases. Germline V gene data show CDR1 as LNHDA and CDR2 as SQIVND (reference sequence). The CDR3 has 13 amino acids. The CDR3 DNA sequence: TGTGCCAGTAGACGGGACAGTAAAGAGACCCAGTACTTC. Protein: CASRRDSKETQYF.

V usage is TRBV18 and J usage is TRBJ1-3; a possible D gene is TRBD1 (6 bases). Trimming removed 1 base from V and 2 bases from J, with 12 bases in between. The CDR3 totals 16 residues. Germline assignment: CDR1 KGHSH and CDR2 LQKENI. The CDR3 here is CASSPLPGGTGNTIYF. The DNA for the CDR3 is TGTGCCAGCTCACCACTGCCCGGGGGCACTGGAAACACCATATATTTT. Filled out from reference TRBV18 and TRBJ1-3, the complete variable domain reads NAGVMQNPRHLVRRRGQEARLRCSPMKGHSHVYWYRQLPEEGLKFMVYLQKENIIDESGMPKERFSAEFPKEGPSILRIQQVVRGDSAAYFCASSPLPGGTGNTIYFGEGSWLTVV.